These T cell receptor beta chains were read from a single sample in a study of blood T cell repertoires in COVID-19. Method: immunoSEQ multiplex PCR; TCRdb's copy keeps in-frame clones and lacks some. Among 200,000 to 250,000 clones listed, roughly 80% were seen once. The specimen sequenced was peripheral blood. The receptor set was obtained from a woman older than 75 with acute or convalescent COVID-19. Each CDR3 is given with its conserved first and last residue. The order of the fields is V gene, D gene, clone size, J gene, CDR3 DNA, CDR3 protein. D genes are given only for firm matches. Expanded clones are given a class, and other clones once, few, many or no size at all.

TRBV27	TRBD1	NA	TRBJ1-5	TGTGCCAGCAGTACGGACAGGAATCAGCCCCAGCATTTT	CASSTDRNQPQHF
TRBV19	NA	NA	TRBJ2-7	TGTGCCAGTAGTTCCCCGAGCGGGTCAAACAACTACGAGCAGTACTTC	CASSSPSGSNNYEQYF
TRBV11-2	TRBD2	NA	TRBJ2-5	TGTGCCAGCAGCTTACCCCTAGCGGGAGGGCAAGAGACCCAGTACTTC	CASSLPLAGGQETQYF
TRBV21-1	NA	NA	TRBJ1-3	TGTGCCAGCATCCCGCGAGGCAGAGGAAACACCATATATTTT	CASIPRGRGNTIYF
TRBV30	NA	NA	TRBJ1-6	TGTGCCTGGAGTGCCGTTTCACCCCTCCACTTT	CAWSAVSPLHF
TRBV15	TRBD1	NA	TRBJ1-2	TGTGCCACCAGCAGGTTTGGGACAGGGGGCACGGTTGGCTACACCTTC	CATSRFGTGGTVGYTF
TRBV28	TRBD2	NA	TRBJ2-7	TGTGCCAGCAGTTTAGAGCTCGGGCTAGCGGAGAAGTACTTC	CASSLELGLAEKYF
TRBV24-1	NA	NA	TRBJ1-4	TGTGCCACCAGTGACCGTAATGAAAAACTGTTTTTT	CATSDRNEKLFF
TRBV3-1/TRBV3-2	TRBD1	NA	TRBJ1-1	TGTGCCAGCAGCCAAGGAGGGACAGGGGCCGAAGCTTTCTTT	CASSQGGTGAEAFF
TRBV6-5	NA	few	TRBJ1-4	TGTGCCAGCAGTTACTTTTCACAGGTTGGGGAAAAACTGTTTTTT	CASSYFSQVGEKLFF
TRBV7-2	TRBD1	NA	TRBJ1-4	TGTGCCAGCAGCAAGACAGGGATAGAGGAAAAACTGTTTTTT	CASSKTGIEEKLFF
TRBV7-9	NA	few	TRBJ1-4	TGTGCCAGCAGCCCCTGGGACTCTACTGACGAAAAACTGTTTTTT	CASSPWDSTDEKLFF
TRBV6-1	NA	NA	TRBJ1-2	TGTGCCAGCAGTGAAAGGCGGTGGGAGGGCTACACCTTC	CASSERRWEGYTF
TRBV24-1	TRBD1	NA	TRBJ2-7	TGTGCCACCGGGGACAGCTCCTACGAGCAGTACTTC	CATGDSSYEQYF
TRBV10-2	TRBD2	few	TRBJ2-7	TGCGCCAGCAGTGCCACTAGCGGGGACCCCTACGAGCAGTACTTC	CASSATSGDPYEQYF
TRBV19	NA	many	TRBJ2-3	TGTGCCAGTAGTACAGGGTTGGATACGCAGTATTTT	CASSTGLDTQYF
TRBV5-1	NA	NA	TRBJ1-1	TGCGCCAGCAGCTCGCAGACAGGGAACACTGAAGCTTTCTTT	CASSSQTGNTEAFF
TRBV2	TRBD2	NA	TRBJ2-1	TGTGCCAGCAGCCCCGGGAGCGGGAGGATTAAGAATGAGCAGTTCTTC	CASSPGSGRIKNEQFF
TRBV3-1/TRBV3-2	NA	NA	TRBJ1-1	TGTGCCAGCAGCCCTTTTTCGAACACTGAAGCTTTCTTT	CASSPFSNTEAFF
TRBV5-6	TRBD1	NA	TRBJ1-1	TGTGCCAGCAGTCGACAGGGACTTTGGGCTGAAGCTTTCTTT	CASSRQGLWAEAFF
TRBV3-1/TRBV3-2	TRBD1	once	TRBJ1-3	TGTGCCAGCAGCCCCCGGGACAGGGGATTTATAGGAAACACCATATATTTT	CASSPRDRGFIGNTIYF
TRBV9	TRBD2	NA	TRBJ2-1	TGTGCCAGCAGCGTGTCTTTTTACATCGGGACTAGCGGGGGAGGGCAGTTCTTC	CASSVSFYIGTSGGGQFF
TRBV6-5	NA	NA	TRBJ2-7	TGTGCCAGCAGTCGTCTACAGGGTCACCCCTACGAGCAGTACTTC	CASSRLQGHPYEQYF
TRBV7-9	NA	NA	TRBJ2-5	TGTGCCAGCAGCTTATCCTGGGGGGAAGAGACCCAGTACTTC	CASSLSWGEETQYF
TRBV28	NA	few	TRBJ1-2	TGTGCCAGCAGGTTAATGGGCGGCTACACCTTC	CASRLMGGYTF